The 18 T cell receptor beta chains reported below all come from one sample, sequenced in a study of vaccination and CD4 T cells after COVID-19. Cultured CD4+ T cell DNA was sequenced using the Oncomine TCR Beta short-read assay. One entry per CDR3 protein, called by TCRdb with MiXCR from the PCR reads. The sample has 7,600 or so distinct CDR3 sequences; about 54% are singletons. Their recognized antigens are unknown. Treatment defined: roughly nine-day PBMC culture with coronavirus spike peptide pools or control peptides (ViraFEST assay). The material sequenced was CD4+ T cells from blood, cultured in vitro. These TCRs come from a human donor who had recovered from COVID-19.

This CDR3 reads CASSATRSSGNTIYF. As DNA, the CDR3 is TGTGCCAGCAGTGCTACAAGGAGCTCTGGAAACACCATATATTTT. The rearrangement links TRBV28 to TRBJ1-3; no definite D call. Looked up from germline, CDR1 is MDHEN and CDR2 is SYDVKM. This CDR3 spans 15 amino acids. The ends were cut back, 5 bases at V and 0 bases at J, with 11 bases in the middle.

For the CDR3, the DNA is TGTGCCAGCAGCTCAGGGTTCACCGGGGAGCTGTTTTTT. It specifies CASSSGFTGELFF. The chain joins TRBV7-2 to TRBJ2-2; perhaps TRBD1 as D (5 bases). The V end lost 4 bases, the J end lost 4 bases, and 7 bases lay between the germline ends. Germline V gene sequence: CDR1 SGHTA, CDR2 FQGNSA. The CDR3 contains 13 residues.

The sample holds a few counts of this clonotype. The chain employs TRBV28 and TRBJ1-2; D is undetermined. Germline-derived CDR1 and CDR2 are MDHEN and SYDVKM. V was shortened by 8 bases and J by 4 bases, with 8 bases between the two germline ends. The CDR3 has 11 amino acids. CDR3 sequence reads: CASRTVYGYTF. For the CDR3, the DNA is TGTGCCAGCCGAACAGTCTATGGCTACACCTTC.

The sample holds a few counts of this clonotype. The chain combines TRBV20-1 with TRBJ1-1; D unclear. The V gene's germline CDR1 is DFQATT and CDR2 SNEGSKA (reference sequence). This CDR3 has 12 amino acids. V was trimmed by 1 base and J by 11 bases, leaving 14 bases between them. The CDR3 DNA reads TGCAGTGCTAGAGGCCCTGGAATTGGTGCTTTCTTT. Its translation is CSARGPGIGAFF.

This sequence joins TRBV29-1 and TRBJ2-5, with TRBD1 as a possible D gene (5 bases). The CDR3 runs 15 residues. V lost 3 bases, J lost 3 bases, and 17 bases lay in between. Germline values: CDR1 SQVTM, CDR2 ANQGSEA. The CDR3 bases are TGCAGCGTTGATGATTGGCAGGGTATGAAAGAGACCCAGTACTTC. Its protein product is CSVDDWQGMKETQYF.

Only a few counts were recorded for this clonotype. The CDR3 protein is CASSIGVLGQFF. The CDR3 DNA sequence: TGTGCCAGTAGTATCGGTGTACTCGGGCAGTTCTTC. J is TRBJ2-1 and V is TRBV19; no firm D call. Trimming removed 3 bases from V and 12 bases from J, with 12 bases in between. Germline-derived CDR1 and CDR2 are LNHDA and SQIVND (reference sequence). There are 12 residues in the CDR3.

This clonotype was found a few times. This CDR3 reads CAISREGLPLYEQYF. CDR3 coding DNA: TGTGCCATCAGTCGAGAGGGACTACCTCTCTACGAGCAGTACTTC. This chain joins TRBV10-3 and TRBJ2-7; 7 nucleotides agree with TRBD2. V dropped 5 bases and J dropped 3; count of bases not matched to a gene: 10. There are 15 residues in the CDR3. Germline V gives CDR1 ENHRY, CDR2 SYGVKD.

This chain uses TRBV14 with TRBJ1-6; D is unresolved. CDR1 is SGHDN, CDR2 FVKESK, per germline. The CDR3 contains 13 residues. V shed 4 bases and J shed 6 bases, with 7 bases lying between them. The CDR3, as DNA: TGTGCCAGCAGCCGTAATCTTAATTCACCCCTCCACTTT. Translating gives CASSRNLNSPLHF.

This clonotype was seen only a few times. The chain recombines TRBV6-2 or TRBV6-3 with TRBJ2-4; D is unclear. The length of the CDR3 is 17 residues. Looked up from germline, CDR1 is MNHEY and CDR2 is SVGEGT. Trimming removed 2 bases from V and 0 bases from J, with 14 bases in between. The CDR3 protein is CASSYPGRRLAKNIQYF. For the CDR3, the DNA is TGTGCCAGCAGTTACCCAGGACGTAGACTAGCCAAAAACATTCAGTACTTC.

The chain links TRBV5-1 to TRBJ1-1; TRBD1 might be the D (6 bases). This CDR3 region has 15 residues. V shed 6 bases and J shed 1 base, with 16 bases lying between them. Germline assignment: CDR1 SGHRS and CDR2 YFSETQ. DNA for the CDR3: TGCGCCAGCAATCCCGGGGGCGGGTGGAACACTGAAGCTTTCTTT. This encodes CASNPGGGWNTEAFF.

The chain is built from TRBV20-1 and TRBJ2-7, with D perhaps being TRBD1 or TRBD2 (5 bases each). The CDR3 is made up of 15 amino acids. The germline V and J ends were trimmed by 3 bases and 2 bases, with 17 bases remaining between them. CDR1 and CDR2 (germline): DFQATT, SNEGSKA (reference sequence). In DNA, the CDR3 is TGCAGTGCTAGGTACTCCCAGGGACCCCCCTACGAGCAGTACTTC. Translating gives CSARYSQGPPYEQYF.

This clonotype turned up a few times. CDR3 region: CASSGGVGFHQPQHF. DNA of the CDR3: TGTGCCAGCAGCGGGGGGGTGGGGTTCCATCAGCCCCAGCATTTT. This chain links TRBV7-2 with TRBJ1-5; D is perhaps TRBD1 (5 bases). The CDR3 extends over 15 amino acids. Looked up from germline, CDR1 is SGHTA and CDR2 is FQGNSA. Trimming took 5 bases from V and 5 from J, leaving 16 bases between them.

This clonotype was counted only a few times. V is TRBV28 and J is TRBJ2-2; D remains unclear. Trimming removed 9 bases at V and 4 bases at J, with 15 bases between. The V gene's germline CDR1 is MDHEN and CDR2 SYDVKM. The CDR3 contains 14 residues. CDR3 sequence: CASNSPAITGELFF. In nucleotides, the CDR3 is TGTGCCAGTAATAGCCCTGCAATCACCGGGGAGCTGTTTTTT.

The chain couples TRBV6-5 to TRBJ2-5, with 7 bases lining up with TRBD2. The CDR3 totals 15 residues. CDR1 and CDR2 from the germline V gene are MNHEY and SVGAGI. J lost 6 bases, V lost 0 bases, and 7 bases had no gene match. The CDR3 bases are TGTGCCAGCAGTTACTCTGGCGGGAGTAGGCAGACCCAGTACTTC. Translated: CASSYSGGSRQTQYF.

A few counts support this clonotype. The chain combines TRBV6-1 with TRBJ1-2, with D unresolved. This CDR3 is built from 15 residues. Germline CDR1 MNHNS, CDR2 SASEGT. V shed 1 base and J shed 4 bases, with 13 bases lying between them. CDR3 residues: CASSEVAGLGYGYTF. The CDR3, as DNA: TGTGCCAGCAGTGAAGTGGCGGGGTTGGGCTATGGCTACACCTTC.

The V gene is TRBV5-1, the J gene TRBJ1-4; tentative D call: TRBD1 (6 bases). The CDR3 runs to 12 residues. Looked up from germline, CDR1 is SGHRS and CDR2 is YFSETQ. V dropped 5 bases and J dropped 6 bases, with 8 bases sitting between them. The CDR3 bases are TGCGCCAGCAGACAGGGTTATGAAAAACTGTTTTTT. It is translated as CASRQGYEKLFF.

This clonotype was found a few times. The chain recombines TRBV6-1 with TRBJ1-2; D perhaps matches TRBD1 (6 bases). Germline V lookup: CDR1 MNHNS, CDR2 SASEGT. Trimming took 6 bases from V and 8 from J, leaving 19 bases between them. The CDR3 runs 14 residues. CDR3 DNA: TGTGCCAGCAGAAACGGACAGCTGATCGGCGGCTACACCTTC. It yields the protein CASRNGQLIGGYTF.

The V gene is TRBV2, the J gene TRBJ2-4; TRBD1 matches at 7 bases. The CDR3 extends over 17 amino acids. V lost 4 bases, J lost 0 bases, and 9 bases stayed unmatched. Germline V gives CDR1 SNHLY, CDR2 FYNNEI. DNA of the CDR3: TGTGCCAGCAGTGCGGGACAGCTAAACTTAGCCAAAAACATTCAGTACTTC. It specifies CASSAGQLNLAKNIQYF.